This entry lists 9 T cell receptor beta chains sequenced from one sample in a study of neurological immune-mediated disorders. Time point reported: technical triplicate 3. TCRdb re-called the 5' RACE reads through MiXCR, storing one row per CDR3 protein. The profile shows tens of thousands of distinct CDR3 sequences, around 16% of them singletons. The sequencing input was CD4+ T cells from blood. Receptors originate from a female donor with HTLV-1-associated myelopathy (HAM/TSP).

This clonotype was seen at least ten times. For the CDR3, the DNA is TGTGCCAGCAGTCCAGGACAGGGCTCCTACGAGCAGTACTTC. Its protein product is CASSPGQGSYEQYF. V and J are TRBV12-3 or TRBV12-4 and TRBJ2-7; 8 bases fit TRBD1. The CDR3 sequence is 14 residues long. V lost 5 bases, J lost 0 bases, and 3 bases stayed unmatched.

This clonotype was detected many times. The chain uses TRBV3-1 and TRBJ1-1; D ambiguous. This CDR3 comprises 13 residues. With 4 bases removed from V and 1 base from J, the gap between germline ends came to 7 bases. Germline lookup yields CDR1 LGHDT and CDR2 YNNKEL (reference sequence). CDR3 DNA: TGTGCCAGCAGCCGAATTGGGAACACTGAAGCTTTCTTT. Its protein product is CASSRIGNTEAFF.

This clonotype qualifies as medium-sized (0.01 to 0.1%). The chain carries TRBV20-1 and TRBJ1-2; D is ambiguous. V was pared by 0 bases and J by 5 bases, with 13 bases between. CDR1 is DFQATT and CDR2 is SNEGSKA in the germline V gene (reference sequence). The CDR3 runs 14 residues. The CDR3 nucleotides are TGCAGTGCTAGAGATAGTAGTACGGAGTATGGCTACACCTTC. Translating it yields CSARDSSTEYGYTF.

This clonotype was seen repeatedly, ten times or more. The gene calls are TRBV7-8 and TRBJ1-5; no reliable D call. Per germline, CDR1 SGHVS and CDR2 FQNEAQ. The germline V and J ends were trimmed by 5 bases and 5 bases, with 16 bases remaining between them. This CDR3 contains 15 residues. The CDR3 is CASSLESRPHQPQHF. The CDR3 DNA sequence: TGTGCCAGCAGCCTAGAGTCCAGGCCTCATCAGCCCCAGCATTTT. The complete variable domain, with remaining parts taken from reference TRBV7-8 and TRBJ1-5, reads GAGVSQSPRYKVAKRGQDVALRCDPISGHVSLFWYQQALGQGPEFLTYFQNEAQLDKSGLPSDRFFAERPEGSVSTLKIQRTQQEDSAVYLCASSLESRPHQPQHFGDGTRLSIL.

This clonotype showed up many times. The V call is TRBV7-2, the J call TRBJ2-1, with D uncertain. CDR3 length equals 13 residues. The germline V and J ends were trimmed by 3 bases and 8 bases, with 11 bases remaining between them. From germline, CDR1 is SGHTA and CDR2 FQGNSA. CDR3 in DNA: TGTGCCAGCAGCTTGTTTGGATGGGATGAGCAGTTCTTC. The encoded protein is CASSLFGWDEQFF. Full variable domain (outside the CDR3, taken from reference TRBV7-2 and TRBJ2-1): GAGVSQSPSNKVTEKGKDVELRCDPISGHTALYWYRQSLGQGLEFLIYFQGNSAPDKSGLPSDRFSAERTGGSVSTLTIQRTQQEDSAVYLCASSLFGWDEQFFGPGTRLTVL.

This clonotype was detected many times. The V gene is TRBV12-3 or TRBV12-4, the J gene TRBJ1-1, with 8 bases that match TRBD1. This CDR3 contains 15 residues. After removal of 5 bases from V and 6 bases from J, the junction contained 11 bases not matched to a gene. CDR3 region: CASSPTGGNLAEAFF. The DNA of the CDR3 is TGTGCCAGCAGTCCCACAGGGGGGAATTTGGCTGAAGCTTTCTTT.

In its sample, this clonotype was seen many times. The chain carries TRBV7-2 and TRBJ2-2; no reliable D call. Germline V gene lookup returns CDR1 SGHTA and CDR2 FQGNSA. Trimming removed 3 bases at V and 0 bases at J, with 8 bases between. This CDR3 is 15 amino acids long. The CDR3 loop reads CASSFGPANTGELFF. The CDR3 bases are TGTGCCAGCAGCTTCGGGCCGGCGAACACCGGGGAGCTGTTTTTT.

This clonotype was seen ten or more times. The chain uses TRBV30 and TRBJ2-3; 13 bases are a match to TRBD2. V shed 0 bases and J 4 bases; nucleotides not matched to a gene: 16. This CDR3 has 20 amino acids. CDR1 and CDR2 (germline): GTSNPN, SVGIG (reference sequence). CDR3 sequence: CAWSVRGRSTSGRKADTQYF. CDR3 coding DNA: TGTGCCTGGAGTGTTCGGGGCAGGTCGACTAGCGGGAGGAAGGCAGATACGCAGTATTTT.

Many counts were recorded for this clonotype. The V and J genes are TRBV7-6 and TRBJ2-3; 11 bases agree with TRBD2. Germline CDR1 reads SGHVS; CDR2 reads FNYEAQ. The ends lost 5 bases at V and 3 bases at J; junction bases unmatched: 4. The CDR3 sequence is 15 residues long. CDR3 sequence: CASSTWTSGTDTQYF. In DNA form, the CDR3 reads TGTGCCAGCAGCACCTGGACTAGCGGGACAGATACGCAGTATTTT.